This T cell receptor (beta chain) was sequenced during a study of T cell responses to AZD1222 COVID-19 vaccine. The CDR3 is made up of 17 amino acids. The V and J ends lost 0 bases and 4 bases respectively, with 20 bases between them. The germline V gene has CDR1 SGHRS and CDR2 YFSETQ. This table comes from immunoSEQ multiplex PCR, and its TCRdb copy is limited to in-frame clones, with some not included. The repertoire holds roughly 140,000 clones, with 80% to 85% as singletons. The receptor's source is an adult in good health. The chain couples TRBV5-1 to TRBJ2-7; TRBD2 might be the D (5 bases). Sequencing was performed on peripheral blood, taken on day 0 of MenACWY control vaccination. The CDR3 reads CASSLVGGDTSGYEQYF. The DNA of the CDR3 is TGCGCCAGCAGCTTGGTCGGAGGCGATACCTCGGGGTACGAGCAGTACTTC. Full variable domain (outside the CDR3, taken from reference TRBV5-1 and TRBJ2-7): KAGVTQTPRYLIKTRGQQVTLSCSPISGHRSVSWYQQTPGQGLQFLFEYFSETQRNKGNFPGRFSGRQFSNSRSEMNVSTLELGDSALYLCASSLVGGDTSGYEQYFGPGTRLTVT.